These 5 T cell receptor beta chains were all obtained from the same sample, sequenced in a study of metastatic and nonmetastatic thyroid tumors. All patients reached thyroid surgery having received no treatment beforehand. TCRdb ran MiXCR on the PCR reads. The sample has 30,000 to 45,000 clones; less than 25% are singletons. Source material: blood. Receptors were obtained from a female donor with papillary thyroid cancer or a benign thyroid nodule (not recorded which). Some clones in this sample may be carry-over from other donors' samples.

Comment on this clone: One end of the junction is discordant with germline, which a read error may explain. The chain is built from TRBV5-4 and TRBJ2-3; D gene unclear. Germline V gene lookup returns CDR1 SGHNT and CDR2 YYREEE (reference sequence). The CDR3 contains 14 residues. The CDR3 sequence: CANSSVGRTDTQYF. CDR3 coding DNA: TGTGCCAACAGCTCGGTCGGACGCACAGATACGCAGTATTTT.

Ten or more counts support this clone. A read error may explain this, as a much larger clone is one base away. CDR3 in amino acids: CASRVRAGSYEQYF. CDR3 coding DNA: TGTGCCAGCAGAGTCAGGGCGGGGTCCTACGAGCAGTACTTC. The chain has TRBV2 and TRBJ2-7, with TRBD2 as a possible D gene (6 bases). Germline V lookup: CDR1 SNHLY, CDR2 FYNNEI. The CDR3 has 14 residues. Trimming shortened V by 6 bases and J by 1 base, and 13 bases separated the two germline ends.

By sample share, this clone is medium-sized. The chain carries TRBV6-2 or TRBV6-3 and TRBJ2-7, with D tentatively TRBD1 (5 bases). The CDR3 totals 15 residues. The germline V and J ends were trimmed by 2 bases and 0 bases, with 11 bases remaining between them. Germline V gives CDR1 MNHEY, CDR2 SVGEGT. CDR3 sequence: CASSYDRRRSYEQYF. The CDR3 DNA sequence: TGTGCCAGCAGTTACGACAGAAGGCGCTCCTACGAGCAGTACTTC.

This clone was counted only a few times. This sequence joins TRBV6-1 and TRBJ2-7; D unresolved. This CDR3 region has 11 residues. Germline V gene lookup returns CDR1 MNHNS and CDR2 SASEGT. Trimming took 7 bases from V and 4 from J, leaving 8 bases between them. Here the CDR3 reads CASKVNYEQYF. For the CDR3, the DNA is TGTGCCAGCAAGGTGAATTACGAGCAGTACTTC.

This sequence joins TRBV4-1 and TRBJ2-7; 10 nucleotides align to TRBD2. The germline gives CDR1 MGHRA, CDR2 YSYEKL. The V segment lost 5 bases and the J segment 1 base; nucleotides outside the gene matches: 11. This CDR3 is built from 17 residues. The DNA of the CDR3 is TGCGCCAGCAGCGAAGTCCGTTCTAGCGGGAGTTCCTACGAGCAGTACTTC. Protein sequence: CASSEVRSSGSSYEQYF.